This is a list of T cell receptor beta chains from one sample in a study of blood T cell repertoires in COVID-19. Sequencing used immunoSEQ multiplex PCR; TCRdb keeps in-frame clones, though not all of them. The sample yields around 290,000 clones, about 86% seen once. Sequenced input: peripheral blood. The receptors shown here come from a woman in her 70s with COVID-19, enrolled during active disease. The conserved cysteine and the conserved F or W are not part of the CDR3 here. Each record gives: CDR3 protein, V gene, CDR3 length, clone size. Clone size is given for some rows only: seen once, a few or many times, or a class if the clone is expanded.

ASSQVRDSRYEQY,TRBV4-1,13,-
ASSPADRDHSPLH,TRBV28,13,-
ASSAPQGVVTEAF,TRBV7-2,13,-
ASSLSSGGETQY,TRBV5-1,12,-
ASSAWDTYEQY,TRBV2,11,once
ASTLTGENGYT,TRBV28,11,-
ASSQLGKEGEAF,TRBV3-1/TRBV3-2,12,-
ASSLGRDFSGNTIY,TRBV5-5,14,-
ASSRWTSGGAEEQY,TRBV3-1/TRBV3-2,14,-
ASSIAGNQPQH,TRBV19,11,-
ASSLTFNPSWQGNRYEQY,TRBV7-8,18,once
ASSLAGPRRDTEAF,TRBV5-1,14,-
ASSKDRGNTIY,TRBV19,11,-
ASSLFGSSGGSNTGELF,TRBV11-2,17,-
ASSLNQQPQH,TRBV7-9,10,-
ASSLGSLAGGGAQY,TRBV7-6,14,-
ASSQGTGYQETQY,TRBV3-1/TRBV3-2,13,few
ASSSLGGGSYEQY,TRBV14,13,-
ASSQVRGETQY,TRBV3-1/TRBV3-2,11,once
TSSQVPGTSPEETQY,TRBV1,15,-
ASSYSLAGASFGEQF,TRBV6-2/TRBV6-3,15,-
ASSPGTGALGYT,TRBV5-1,12,-
ASSNRPNQPQH,TRBV6-2/TRBV6-3,11,-
ASSVFRDRGNSPLH,TRBV25-1,14,once
ASSFSGIADTQY,TRBV27,12,few
ASSLEGGKPQH,TRBV11-2,11,-